This T cell receptor (beta chain) was retrieved from a study of OX40 agonist ivuxolimab in advanced cancers. In the study overall: Ivuxolimab doses were 0.01, 0.1, 0.3, 1.5, 3 or 10 mg/kg every 2 weeks.

Overall study results and limits: Among the least clonally expanded were partial responders at 0.1-3.0 mg/kg. Clonal expansion was seen in CD4+ and CD8+ blood T cells by week 6 at 0.1 to 3.0 mg/kg.

This clone came up once. Antigen: not known. TCRdb's copy holds only in-frame clones and misses some; the assay was immunoSEQ multiplex PCR. The sample lists roughly 50,000 clones, 91% occurring once. The CDR3 contains 18 residues. The junction had 13 bases not matched to a gene; V was cut back by 0 bases and J by 6 bases. Germline V CDR1 and CDR2: SNHLY, FYNNEI. The TCR comes from an adult with an advanced solid tumor such as melanoma, head and neck, liver or kidney cancer. The sequencing used CD4+ or CD8+ T cells sorted from blood, collected in a trial of the OX40 agonist ivuxolimab. This rearrangement joins TRBV2 to TRBJ1-4; 7 bases are a match to TRBD1. The CDR3 region has the DNA TGTGCCAGCAGTGAAGCGGCGACAGGGAAATATGTGGATGAAAAACTGTTTTTT. It translates to CASSEAATGKYVDEKLFF. Looking up the rest from reference TRBV2 and TRBJ1-4 gives the full variable domain: EPEVTQTPSHQVTQMGQEVILRCVPISNHLYFYWYRQILGQKVEFLVSFYNNEISEKSEIFDDQFSVERPDGSNFTLKIRSTKLEDSAMYFCASSEAATGKYVDEKLFFGSGTQLSVL.